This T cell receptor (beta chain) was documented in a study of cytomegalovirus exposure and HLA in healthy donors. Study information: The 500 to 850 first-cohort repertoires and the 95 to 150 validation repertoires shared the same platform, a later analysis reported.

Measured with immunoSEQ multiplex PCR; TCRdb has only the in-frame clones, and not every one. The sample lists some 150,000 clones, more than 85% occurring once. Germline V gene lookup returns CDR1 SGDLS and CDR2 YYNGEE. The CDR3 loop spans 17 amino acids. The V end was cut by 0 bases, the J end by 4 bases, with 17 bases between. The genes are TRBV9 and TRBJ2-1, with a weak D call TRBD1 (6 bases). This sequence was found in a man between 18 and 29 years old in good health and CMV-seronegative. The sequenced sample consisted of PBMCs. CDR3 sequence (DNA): TGTGCCAGCAGCGTAGGTCCCGAAAGGGGGATTTACAATGAGCAGTTCTTC. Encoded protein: CASSVGPERGIYNEQFF.